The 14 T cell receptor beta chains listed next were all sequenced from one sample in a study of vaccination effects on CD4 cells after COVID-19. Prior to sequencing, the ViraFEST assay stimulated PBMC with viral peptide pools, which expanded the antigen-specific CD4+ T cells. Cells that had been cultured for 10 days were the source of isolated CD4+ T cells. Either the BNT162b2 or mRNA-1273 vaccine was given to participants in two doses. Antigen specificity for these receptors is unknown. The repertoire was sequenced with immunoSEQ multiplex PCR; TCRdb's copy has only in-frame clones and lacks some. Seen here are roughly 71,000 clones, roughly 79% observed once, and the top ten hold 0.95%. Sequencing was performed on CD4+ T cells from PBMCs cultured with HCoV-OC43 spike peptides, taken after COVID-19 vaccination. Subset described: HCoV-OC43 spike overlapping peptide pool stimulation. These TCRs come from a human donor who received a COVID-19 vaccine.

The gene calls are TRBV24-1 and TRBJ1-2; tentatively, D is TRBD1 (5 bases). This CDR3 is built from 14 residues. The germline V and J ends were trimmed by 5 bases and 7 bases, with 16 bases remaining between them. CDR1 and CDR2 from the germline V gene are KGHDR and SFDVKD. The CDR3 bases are TGTGCCACCAGTGGCGCGGGGATTCAGGGTGGCTACACCTTC. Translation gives CATSGAGIQGGYTF.

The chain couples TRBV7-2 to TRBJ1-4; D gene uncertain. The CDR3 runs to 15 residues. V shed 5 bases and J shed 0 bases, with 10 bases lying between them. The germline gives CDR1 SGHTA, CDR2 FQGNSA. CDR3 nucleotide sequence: TGTGCCAGCAGCCTTTACAGATCAACTAATGAAAAACTGTTTTTT. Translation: CASSLYRSTNEKLFF.

The DNA for the CDR3 is TGTGCCAGCAGTCCAGGACAGATATATGGCTACACCTTC. It is translated as CASSPGQIYGYTF. This chain uses TRBV12-3 or TRBV12-4 with TRBJ1-2, with a possible D match to TRBD1 (6 bases). The CDR3 is 13 residues long. Deletions cut 5 bases from V and 5 bases from J, with 12 bases between.

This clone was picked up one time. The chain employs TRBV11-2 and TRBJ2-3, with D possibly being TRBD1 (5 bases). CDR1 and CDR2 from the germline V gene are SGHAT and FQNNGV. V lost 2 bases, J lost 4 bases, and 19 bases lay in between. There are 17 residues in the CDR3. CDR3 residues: CASSLSAGILFADTQYF. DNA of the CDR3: TGTGCCAGCAGCTTATCGGCAGGGATTTTATTTGCAGATACGCAGTATTTT. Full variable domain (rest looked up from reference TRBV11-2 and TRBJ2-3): EAGVAQSPRYKIIEKRQSVAFWCNPISGHATLYWYQQILGQGPKLLIQFQNNGVVDDSQLPKDRFSAERLKGVDSTLKIQPAKLEDSAVYLCASSLSAGILFADTQYFGPGTRLTVL.

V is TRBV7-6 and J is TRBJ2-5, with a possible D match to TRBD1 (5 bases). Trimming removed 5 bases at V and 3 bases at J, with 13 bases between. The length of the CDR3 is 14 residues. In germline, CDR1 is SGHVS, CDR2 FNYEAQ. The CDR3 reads CASSPVGVEETQYF. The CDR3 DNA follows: TGTGCCAGCAGCCCGGTAGGGGTTGAAGAGACCCAGTACTTC.

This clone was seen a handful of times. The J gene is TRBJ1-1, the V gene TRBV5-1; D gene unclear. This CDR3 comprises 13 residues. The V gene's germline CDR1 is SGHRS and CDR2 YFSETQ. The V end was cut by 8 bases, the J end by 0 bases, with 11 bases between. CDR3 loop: CASRTDMNTEAFF. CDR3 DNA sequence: TGCGCCAGTCGAACTGACATGAACACTGAAGCTTTCTTT.

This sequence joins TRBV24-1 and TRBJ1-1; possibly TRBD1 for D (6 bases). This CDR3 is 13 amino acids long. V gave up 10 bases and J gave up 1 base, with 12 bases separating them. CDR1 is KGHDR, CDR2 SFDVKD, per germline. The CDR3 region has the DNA TGTGCCACGCGACGGACAGCGAACACTGAAGCTTTCTTT. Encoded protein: CATRRTANTEAFF.

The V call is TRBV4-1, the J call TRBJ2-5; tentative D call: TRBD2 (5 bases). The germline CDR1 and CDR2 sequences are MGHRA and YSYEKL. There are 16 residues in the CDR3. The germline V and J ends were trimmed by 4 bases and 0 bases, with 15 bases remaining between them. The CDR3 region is CASSRRTGNYQETQYF. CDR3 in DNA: TGCGCCAGCAGCCGCCGGACGGGAAACTACCAAGAGACCCAGTACTTC.

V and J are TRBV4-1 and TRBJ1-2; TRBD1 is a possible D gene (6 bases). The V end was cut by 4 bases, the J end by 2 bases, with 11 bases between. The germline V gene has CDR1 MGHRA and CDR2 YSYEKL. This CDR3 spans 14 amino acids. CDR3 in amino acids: CASSRDRSNYGYTF. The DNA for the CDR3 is TGCGCCAGCAGCCGAGACAGGTCCAACTATGGCTACACCTTC.

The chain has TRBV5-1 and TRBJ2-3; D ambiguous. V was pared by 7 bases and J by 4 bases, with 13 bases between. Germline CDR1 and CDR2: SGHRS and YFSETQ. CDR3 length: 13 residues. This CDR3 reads CASANGRPDTQYF. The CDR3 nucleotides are TGCGCCAGCGCCAACGGGCGGCCAGATACGCAGTATTTT.

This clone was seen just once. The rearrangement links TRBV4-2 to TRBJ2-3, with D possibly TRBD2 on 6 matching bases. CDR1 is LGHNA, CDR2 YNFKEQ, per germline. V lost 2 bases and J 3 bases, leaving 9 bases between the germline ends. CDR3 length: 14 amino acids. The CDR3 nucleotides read TGTGCCAGCAGCCAACGACTAGGAACAGATACGCAGTATTTT. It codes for CASSQRLGTDTQYF.

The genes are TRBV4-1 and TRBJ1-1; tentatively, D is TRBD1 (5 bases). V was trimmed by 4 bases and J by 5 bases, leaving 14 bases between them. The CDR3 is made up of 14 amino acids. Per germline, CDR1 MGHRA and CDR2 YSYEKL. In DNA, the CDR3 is TGCGCCAGCAGCCGTGGGGGGGGTGGTACTGAAGCTTTCTTT. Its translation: CASSRGGGGTEAFF.

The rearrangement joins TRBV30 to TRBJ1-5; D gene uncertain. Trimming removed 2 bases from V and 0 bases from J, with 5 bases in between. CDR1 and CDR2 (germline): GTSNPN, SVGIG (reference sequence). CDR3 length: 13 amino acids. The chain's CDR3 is CAWSPTSNQPQHF. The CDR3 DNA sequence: TGTGCCTGGAGTCCGACTAGCAATCAGCCCCAGCATTTT.

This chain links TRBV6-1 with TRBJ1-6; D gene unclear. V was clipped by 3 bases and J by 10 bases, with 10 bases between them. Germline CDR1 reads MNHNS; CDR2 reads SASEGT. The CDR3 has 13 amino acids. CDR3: CASSDLRQSPLHF. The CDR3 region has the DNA TGTGCCAGCAGTGATTTACGACAATCACCCCTCCACTTT.